These 26 T cell receptor beta chains share one sample of origin, sequenced in a study of blood T cells in healthy people across ages. It was with a sample-barcoded 5' primer and a J-beta primer mix that a second PCR of roughly 7 to 12 cycles was run. TCRdb fed the 5' RACE reads into MiXCR, producing one record per CDR3 protein. The sample has over 750,000 distinct CDR3 sequences; around 25% are singletons. A further study also used this sample, focusing on T cells of mothers and their children.

The sequenced sample was blood. The receptors come from a boy younger than 18 in good health.

This chain joins TRBV19 and TRBJ1-6; D gene unclear. The V end was cut by 9 bases, the J end by 5 bases, with 14 bases between. There are 14 residues in the CDR3. Germline lookup yields CDR1 LNHDA and CDR2 SQIVND (reference sequence). This CDR3 reads CASRPVNDNSPLHF. The CDR3 DNA reads as TGTGCCAGCAGGCCGGTAAACGATAATTCACCCCTCCACTTT. Full variable domain (rest looked up from reference TRBV19 and TRBJ1-6): DGGITQSPKYLFRKEGQNVTLSCEQNLNHDAMYWYRQDPGQGLRLIYYSQIVNDFQKGDIAEGYSVSREKKESFPLTVTSAQKNPTAFYLCASRPVNDNSPLHFGNGTRLTVT.

In its sample, this clonotype was seen a few times. The gene calls are TRBV7-2 and TRBJ1-6; 7 bases fit TRBD1. CDR1 is SGHTA and CDR2 is FQGNSA in the germline V gene. The CDR3 consists of 16 residues. The trim removed 5 bases at V and 7 bases at J, leaving 11 bases unmatched. The DNA for the CDR3 is TGTGCCAGCAGCCTGACAGGGTTTATGCCAAATTCACCCCTCCACTTT. Amino acid sequence: CASSLTGFMPNSPLHF. Full variable domain (missing parts from reference TRBV7-2 and TRBJ1-6): GAGVSQSPSNKVTEKGKDVELRCDPISGHTALYWYRQSLGQGLEFLIYFQGNSAPDKSGLPSDRFSAERTGGSVSTLTIQRTQQEDSAVYLCASSLTGFMPNSPLHFGNGTRLTVT.

This clonotype was detected a few times. The V call is TRBV12-3 or TRBV12-4, the J call TRBJ2-4; 9 nucleotides agree with TRBD1. The CDR3 has 16 residues. V was clipped by 4 bases and J by 3 bases; unmatched bases: 7. The CDR3: CASSSPQGASKNIQYF. The CDR3 nucleotides are TGTGCCAGCAGTTCCCCACAGGGGGCGAGCAAAAACATTCAGTACTTC.

The rearrangement links TRBV4-3 to TRBJ2-5; the match to TRBD2 covers 8 bases. The V segment lost 0 bases and the J segment 2 bases; nucleotides outside the gene matches: 14. This CDR3 region has 19 residues. Germline values: CDR1 LGHNA, CDR2 YSLEER. The CDR3 sequence is CASSQDLQIAGSLQETQYF. The CDR3, as DNA: TGCGCCAGCAGCCAAGATCTCCAAATAGCGGGGAGCTTACAAGAGACCCAGTACTTC.

This clonotype showed up just once. J is TRBJ2-5 and V is TRBV3-1, with 7 bases lining up with TRBD2. The CDR3 contains 15 residues. Unmatched junction bases numbered 10, after V lost 4 bases and J lost 5 bases. Germline CDR1 and CDR2: LGHDT and YNNKEL (reference sequence). CDR3 nucleotide sequence: TGTGCCAGCAGCCCCGGGACCAGCGGGACTGAGACCCAGTACTTC. It is translated as CASSPGTSGTETQYF.

The rearrangement links TRBV19 to TRBJ2-4, with 8 nucleotides matching TRBD2. The CDR3 runs 12 residues. J gave up 9 bases and V 3 bases, and 1 base lay outside the gene matches. The germline CDR1 and CDR2 sequences are LNHDA and SQIVND (reference sequence). The CDR3 region is CASSILAGIQYF. In nucleotides, the CDR3 is TGTGCCAGTAGTATCCTAGCGGGCATTCAGTACTTC. The full variable domain, in which reference TRBV19 and TRBJ2-4 provide the parts outside the CDR3, is DGGITQSPKYLFRKEGQNVTLSCEQNLNHDAMYWYRQDPGQGLRLIYYSQIVNDFQKGDIAEGYSVSREKKESFPLTVTSAQKNPTAFYLCASSILAGIQYFGAGTRLSVL.

There are a few counts of this clonotype. This chain links TRBV12-3 or TRBV12-4 with TRBJ2-1; 11 bases line up with TRBD2. The CDR3 runs to 15 residues. After removal of 1 base from V and 10 bases from J, the junction contained 6 bases not matched to a gene. The CDR3 coding sequence is TGTGCCAGCAGTTTAGGTAGCGGGGGGGTCAAGGAGCAGTTCTTC. Its translation is CASSLGSGGVKEQFF.

The V call is TRBV20-1, the J call TRBJ2-1; 7 nucleotides match TRBD2. Germline trimming cut 7 bases from V and 3 bases from J; bases unmatched to any gene: 9. The CDR3 runs 14 residues. Germline V gives CDR1 DFQATT, CDR2 SNEGSKA (reference sequence). Here the CDR3 reads CSVLGEGIYNEQFF. CDR3 nucleotides: TGCAGTGTTTTGGGGGAGGGAATCTACAATGAGCAGTTCTTC.

This clonotype occurred a few times. The chain recombines TRBV29-1 with TRBJ2-3, with D uncertain. Germline V gives CDR1 SQVTM, CDR2 ANQGSEA. V lost 6 bases, J lost 6 bases, and 10 bases lay in between. This CDR3 has 11 amino acids. CDR3 in DNA: TGCAGCGTCTCCTTAGTGGATACGCAGTATTTT. It yields the protein CSVSLVDTQYF.

This clonotype came up a few times. The V call is TRBV10-3, the J call TRBJ1-2; 10 nucleotides match TRBD1. This CDR3 comprises 14 residues. In germline, CDR1 is ENHRY, CDR2 SYGVKD. Trimming cost V 4 bases and J 4 bases; bases outside gene matches: 3. The chain's CDR3 is CAISGQGAGYGYTF. CDR3 DNA sequence: TGTGCCATCAGTGGACAGGGGGCGGGCTATGGCTACACCTTC.

The table lists this clonotype with a few counts. This chain connects TRBV12-3 or TRBV12-4 to TRBJ1-6; a weak D match, TRBD1 (5 bases). V was trimmed by 3 bases and J by 11 bases, leaving 14 bases between them. The length of the CDR3 is 14 residues. The DNA of the CDR3 is TGTGCCAGCAGTTTTGGAGGGGATTCAACACCCCTCCACTTT. Encoded protein: CASSFGGDSTPLHF.

This clonotype was observed at least ten times. This rearrangement joins TRBV6-4 to TRBJ2-1; 9 bases fit TRBD2. CDR1 is MRHNA and CDR2 is SNTAGT in the germline V gene. There are 14 residues in the CDR3. V was pared by 3 bases and J by 6 bases, with 3 bases of the junction left unmatched. The CDR3 here is CASSESSGGNEQFF. CDR3 bases: TGTGCCAGCAGTGAAAGTAGCGGGGGCAATGAGCAGTTCTTC.

V gene TRBV29-1 combines with J gene TRBJ2-5, with a possible D match to TRBD2 (6 bases). Germline CDR1 and CDR2: SQVTM and ANQGSEA. This CDR3 is 14 amino acids long. V lost 3 bases, J lost 2 bases, and 13 bases lay in between. Written as DNA, the CDR3 is TGCAGCGTTGATACGGGAGTGGGGCAAGAGACCCAGTACTTC. Its translation: CSVDTGVGQETQYF.

V is TRBV29-1 and J is TRBJ2-7; 11 bases agree with TRBD2. The CDR3 length is 15 residues. Trimming at V came to 3 bases and at J to 2 bases, leaving 6 bases not matched to a gene. Germline CDR1 and CDR2: SQVTM and ANQGSEA. DNA of the CDR3: TGCAGCGTTGATGGGGGGACTAGCGGTACCTACGAGCAGTACTTC. Amino acids: CSVDGGTSGTYEQYF.

CDR3 DNA: TGCAGTGCTGGACAGGGTGACTACGAGCAGTACTTC. It encodes CSAGQGDYEQYF. The chain joins TRBV20-1 to TRBJ2-7, with 8 bases aligning to TRBD1. Trimming at V came to 5 bases and at J to 3 bases, leaving 3 bases not matched to a gene. The germline V gene has CDR1 DFQATT and CDR2 SNEGSKA (reference sequence). The CDR3 has 12 amino acids.

This clonotype was counted only a few times. The genes are TRBV20-1 and TRBJ2-3; 8 bases fit TRBD2. The CDR3 length is 16 residues. Germline V CDR1 and CDR2: DFQATT, SNEGSKA (reference sequence). Germline trimming cut 4 bases from V and 0 bases from J; bases unmatched to any gene: 9. CDR3 bases: TGCAGTGCTACCTCTCGACTAGCGCAAAGCACAGATACGCAGTATTTT. Amino acids: CSATSRLAQSTDTQYF.

The chain combines TRBV20-1 with TRBJ2-2, with TRBD1 identical over 9 bases. Trimming removed 3 bases from V and 5 bases from J; junction bases left unmatched: 10. The CDR3 is 16 amino acids. The germline gives CDR1 DFQATT, CDR2 SNEGSKA (reference sequence). CDR3 region: CSARPLGQGNTGELFF. CDR3 bases: TGCAGTGCTAGGCCCCTGGGACAGGGAAATACCGGGGAGCTGTTTTTT.

The chain couples TRBV7-6 to TRBJ1-2; D gene ambiguous. The CDR3 is 12 amino acids. Trimming shortened V by 6 bases and J by 7 bases, and 12 bases separated the two germline ends. CDR1 and CDR2 (germline): SGHVS, FNYEAQ. CDR3 in DNA: TGTGCCAGCAGTTCCCGTTACAGTGGCTACACCTTC. As protein: CASSSRYSGYTF.

This clonotype has more than one count but fewer than ten. The genes are TRBV7-9 and TRBJ1-1; 7 bases align to TRBD1. CDR1 and CDR2 from the germline V gene are SEHNR and FQNEAQ (reference sequence). V lost 3 bases and J lost 5; bases outside the gene matches: 3. The CDR3 is made up of 13 amino acids. The CDR3 sequence is CASSLTGWTEAFF. The DNA of the CDR3 is TGTGCCAGCAGCTTGACAGGGTGGACTGAAGCTTTCTTT. The full variable domain, rest sourced from reference TRBV7-9 and TRBJ1-1, is DTGVSQNPRHKITKRGQNVTFRCDPISEHNRLYWYRQTLGQGPEFLTYFQNEAQLEKSRLLSDRFSAERPKGSFSTLEIQRTEQGDSAMYLCASSLTGWTEAFFGQGTRLTVV.

The chain uses TRBV3-1 and TRBJ2-4; TRBD1 agrees at 9 bases. Germline CDR1 LGHDT, CDR2 YNNKEL (reference sequence). With 3 bases clipped from V and 4 bases from J, the junction kept 13 bases outside the gene matches. The CDR3 is made up of 18 amino acids. CDR3 region: CASSQGIRGGTGKNIQYF. The CDR3, as DNA: TGTGCCAGCAGCCAGGGTATTAGAGGAGGGACAGGGAAAAACATTCAGTACTTC.

The V call is TRBV6-5, the J call TRBJ1-4; D is undetermined. CDR1 and CDR2 from the germline V gene are MNHEY and SVGAGI. The CDR3 has 15 residues. The V end lost 2 bases, the J end lost 7 bases, and 14 bases lay between the germline ends. The CDR3 DNA reads TGTGCCAGCAGTTACAGCGGGAGACGGGGTGAAAAACTGTTTTTT. This encodes CASSYSGRRGEKLFF.

CDR3 bases: TGCAGTGCTCTCCCGAGGGTTTTTGCAGATACGCAGTATTTT. The encoded protein is CSALPRVFADTQYF. The chain uses TRBV20-1 and TRBJ2-3; D perhaps matches TRBD2 (5 bases). CDR1 and CDR2 from the germline V gene are DFQATT and SNEGSKA (reference sequence). This CDR3 is 14 amino acids long. The ends were cut back, 5 bases at V and 4 bases at J, with 16 bases in the middle.

In its sample, this clonotype was seen once. J is TRBJ2-5 and V is TRBV14; the D gene is possibly TRBD2 (5 bases). The assigned J gene may be wrong: the sequence end matches TRBJ2-1 better. Germline V CDR1 and CDR2: SGHDN, FVKESK. The CDR3 length is 14 residues. The CDR3 coding sequence is TGTGCCAGCAGCCAAGATCGAAGGAGGCGTGAGCAGTTCTTC. This encodes CASSQDRRRREQFF.

The chain employs TRBV2 and TRBJ2-5; no firm D call. CDR3 length: 13 residues. The V and J ends lost 4 bases and 7 bases respectively, with 13 bases between them. Germline assignment: CDR1 SNHLY and CDR2 FYNNEI. CDR3 in DNA: TGTGCCAGCAGTGCTGTGGCCCGCGGGACCCAGTACTTC. Translated, it gives CASSAVARGTQYF.

This clonotype was recorded a few times. V gene TRBV20-1 combines with J gene TRBJ2-5; 9 nucleotides agree with TRBD2. The J call is in doubt because the DNA end fits TRBJ2-7 better. The CDR3 is made up of 17 amino acids. The germline gives CDR1 DFQATT, CDR2 SNEGSKA (reference sequence). The CDR3 reads CSAPESLTGLATHEQYF. The CDR3 DNA is TGCAGTGCCCCGGAGTCCTTGACGGGACTAGCCACCCACGAGCAGTACTTC.

This clonotype was seen more than once but under ten times. The chain combines TRBV6-6 with TRBJ2-7; D remains ambiguous. CDR3 length equals 16 residues. Germline values: CDR1 MNHNY, CDR2 SVGAGI (reference sequence). V dropped 0 bases and J dropped 1 base, with 13 bases sitting between them. DNA for the CDR3: TGTGCCAGCAGTTACTCGATGTTATTACAGTCCTACGAGCAGTACTTC. Translation: CASSYSMLLQSYEQYF.